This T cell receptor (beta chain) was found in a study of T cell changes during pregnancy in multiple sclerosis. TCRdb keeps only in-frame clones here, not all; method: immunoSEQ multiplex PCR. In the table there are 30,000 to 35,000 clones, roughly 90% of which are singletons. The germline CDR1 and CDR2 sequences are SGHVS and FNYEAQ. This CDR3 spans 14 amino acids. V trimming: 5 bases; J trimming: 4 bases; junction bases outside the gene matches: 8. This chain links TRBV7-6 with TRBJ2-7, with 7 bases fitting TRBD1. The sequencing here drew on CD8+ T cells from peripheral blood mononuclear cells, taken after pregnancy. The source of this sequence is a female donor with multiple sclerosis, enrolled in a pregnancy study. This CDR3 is CASSPPGQKYEQYF. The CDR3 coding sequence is TGTGCCAGCAGCCCACCGGGACAGAAGTACGAGCAGTACTTC.